The 10 T cell receptor beta chains presented below share a single source sample, sequenced in a study of T cell responses to AZD1222 COVID-19 vaccine. Method: immunoSEQ multiplex PCR; TCRdb's copy keeps in-frame clones and lacks some. The data contain some 130,000 clones, approximately 90% of them singletons. The starting material was peripheral blood, obtained on day 0 of AZD1222 vaccination. The receptors originated from an adult in good health.

This chain links TRBV7-2 with TRBJ1-6; a possible D gene is TRBD1 (5 bases). This CDR3 comprises 15 residues. Germline-derived CDR1 and CDR2 are SGHTA and FQGNSA. Trimming took 5 bases from V and 9 from J, leaving 17 bases between them. The CDR3 spells CASSPPGTGVSPLHF. The DNA for the CDR3 is TGTGCCAGCAGCCCCCCCGGGACGGGCGTTTCACCCCTCCACTTT.

CDR3 DNA sequence: TGTGCCAGCAGCTTCAACCAACAAGAGACCCAGTACTTC. This encodes CASSFNQQETQYF. The rearrangement joins TRBV7-2 to TRBJ2-5, with D unresolved. Trimming took 3 bases from V and 2 from J, leaving 7 bases between them. The V gene's germline CDR1 is SGHTA and CDR2 FQGNSA. CDR3 length: 13 amino acids. The whole variable domain, remainder taken from reference TRBV7-2 and TRBJ2-5, is GAGVSQSPSNKVTEKGKDVELRCDPISGHTALYWYRQSLGQGLEFLIYFQGNSAPDKSGLPSDRFSAERTGGSVSTLTIQRTQQEDSAVYLCASSFNQQETQYFGPGTRLLVL.

The gene calls are TRBV29-1 and TRBJ1-2, with 7 bases identical to TRBD1. The ends lost 6 bases at V and 8 bases at J; junction bases unmatched: 6. The germline V gene encodes CDR1 SQVTM and CDR2 ANQGSEA. The CDR3 runs to 11 residues. CDR3 residues: CSVRDRGGYTF. CDR3 DNA sequence: TGCAGCGTGCGGGACAGAGGAGGCTACACCTTC.

The V and J genes are TRBV11-1 and TRBJ2-7; D call uncertain. Germline V gene lookup returns CDR1 SGHAT and CDR2 FQDESV (reference sequence). Between the trimmed V and J ends, which lost 5 bases and 1 base, there was a span of 9 bases. This CDR3 contains 13 residues. The CDR3 sequence is CASSRRFSYEQYF. The DNA of the CDR3 is TGTGCCAGCAGCCGACGCTTTTCCTACGAGCAGTACTTC.

This chain uses TRBV19 with TRBJ2-7; maybe TRBD2 (6 bases). CDR1 LNHDA and CDR2 SQIVND come from the germline V gene (reference sequence). With 5 bases removed from V and 2 bases from J, the gap between germline ends came to 13 bases. The CDR3 totals 14 residues. CDR3 coding DNA: TGTGCCAGTAGTCGCGGGATAACGACCTACGAGCAGTACTTC. Amino acid sequence: CASSRGITTYEQYF.

V is TRBV27 and J is TRBJ2-2; D may be TRBD1 (6 bases). This CDR3 spans 15 amino acids. The germline gives CDR1 MNHEY, CDR2 SMNVEV (reference sequence). Trimming removed 4 bases at V and 5 bases at J, with 14 bases between. CDR3 nucleotides: TGTGCCAGCAGTTCAGGGGCAGTATGGACCGGGGAGCTGTTTTTT. Its translation is CASSSGAVWTGELFF.

The chain links TRBV28 to TRBJ1-1; D gene uncertain. Germline V gene data show CDR1 as MDHEN and CDR2 as SYDVKM. This CDR3 contains 14 residues. Trimming pared 3 bases from V and 4 bases from J, leaving 12 bases between. CDR3 region: CASSFTKLGTEAFF. The CDR3, as DNA: TGTGCCAGCAGTTTCACCAAATTGGGCACTGAAGCTTTCTTT.

V gene TRBV19 combines with J gene TRBJ1-2; possible D gene TRBD1, 6 bases. The CDR3 contains 13 residues. Trimming cost V 5 bases and J 9 bases, with 16 bases left between them. The germline V gene has CDR1 LNHDA and CDR2 SQIVND (reference sequence). The CDR3 DNA sequence: TGTGCCAGTAGTTGGGACACTCCCTCAAGCTACACCTTC. This translates into CASSWDTPSSYTF.

The chain joins TRBV6-4 to TRBJ1-2, with D possibly being TRBD1 (6 bases). The germline V and J ends were trimmed by 3 bases and 5 bases, with 10 bases remaining between them. Germline V gene sequence: CDR1 MRHNA, CDR2 SNTAGT. This CDR3 region has 13 residues. CDR3 nucleotide sequence: TGTGCCAGCAGTGAAGGGGGAGAGTATGGCTACACCTTC. Protein: CASSEGGEYGYTF.

This chain links TRBV12-3 or TRBV12-4 with TRBJ1-1, with D unclear. This CDR3 region has 13 residues. V was cut by 1 base and J by 3 bases, with 6 bases left in between. The CDR3 sequence: CASSLVMDTEAFF. CDR3 DNA sequence: TGTGCCAGCAGTTTAGTCATGGACACTGAAGCTTTCTTT.